This T cell receptor (beta chain) emerged from a study of PD-L1 blockade in urothelial cancer (dated by TCRdb to 2017 to 2019). Background for the entire study: Therapy was started in about 2014 for all patients, and atezolizumab 1,200 mg was administered intravenously every 3 weeks. About nine tenths of the roughly 29 patients were identified as males with urothelial cancer of bladder origin, and a prior smoking history was reported by 18 of 29 patients. Patients had an ECOG performance status of 0 or 1 and had received between 0 and 3 prior chemotherapy regimens. Blood samples were analyzed 3 weeks after the start of treatment (second dose) and 6 weeks after the start of treatment. A median of about 140,000 T cells and 65,000 to 90,000 unique TCRs was obtained from blood samples, and a median clonality of around 0.08 was observed. The study, an exploratory multi-omic analysis, examined somatic, immune and clinical correlates of response to PD-L1 blockade with atezolizumab in urothelial cancer. Pretreatment tumor samples and matched peripheral blood, collected serially before and after atezolizumab treatment, underwent TCR sequencing. Durable clinical benefit meant progression-free survival longer than 6 months, and TCR features were also tested against progression-free and overall survival. In the same patients, whole exome sequencing and RNA sequencing of pretreatment tumors were performed in addition to TCR sequencing. Nine or ten patients reached durable clinical benefit, while fewer than 25 patients did not. Pretreatment blood TCR-seq was available for twenty-nine patients, at least one posttreatment blood collection was obtained for 25 or so patients, and tumor TCR-seq was available for 25 or so patients.

Broad study findings and their caveats: Small sample size (n ≈ 30) and many exploratory analyses mean the results are intended to be hypothesis-generating. A pretreatment peripheral blood TCR clonality below the median was linked to improved progression-free and overall survival. Among patients with durable benefit, tumor-associated TCR clones showed greater expansion in peripheral blood 3 weeks after treatment started (n ≈ 23, p = 0.022).

The germline V gene encodes CDR1 SGHRS and CDR2 YFSETQ. Trimming leaves V shorter by 4 bases and J shorter by 2 bases, with the junction holding 4 bases beyond the gene matches. Reading from cysteine to phenylalanine, the CDR3 counts 15 amino acids. The DNA shown is the 45-base CDR3, in frame from base 1. To estimate absolute template abundance from read counts, synthetic TCR analog templates were spiked into each PCR. Using the immunoSEQ assay, TCRbeta CDR3 regions were amplified from genomic DNA with bias-controlled V and J gene primers. Sequencing of rearranged TCRbeta segments was done at approximately 20X coverage. The paper's processing steps were these. Clustering was used to correct sequencing errors, and CDR3s were annotated against IMGT so that V, D and J genes could be assigned. Only productive TCRbeta rearrangements were used in downstream analyses, excluding out-of-frame or stop-codon sequences. Clonality was computed as one minus Shannon entropy normalized by the log of the number of unique productive sequences. Fisher's exact test with Benjamini-Hochberg correction, using a cutoff of adjusted p below 0.01, was how clones that differed between time points or between blood and tumor were identified. TCRdb holds this immuneACCESS table with in-frame rearrangements only. Some clones are missing; in checked studies, unresolved V genes explain under half, and the rest has no known cause. V and J calls and clone size are as listed in that table; D and trimming were resolved from the DNA. Counted in this sample were approximately 90,000 clones; around 87% of them appeared once. The ten largest account for about 1.7% of the sample.

Concerning this clone: No cognate antigen has been identified for it. Base-call qualities are not available, and no considerably larger clone is one nucleotide away.

The time point label on this specimen signifies: pretreatment peripheral blood. A cohort of approximately 30 patients with locally advanced or metastatic urothelial carcinoma, treated at Memorial Sloan Kettering on a trial protocol, was included. Peripheral blood mononuclear cells were collected pretreatment and during treatment, with between 1 and 8 total time points per patient. The Qiagen DNeasy Blood extraction kit was used to purify genomic DNA from total PBMCs and from tumor samples. PBMCs were collected pretreatment and during treatment, and were isolated and stored as previously described. The TCR originated in a man in his 60s with urothelial cancer. The sequenced sample was PBMCs, obtained around atezolizumab (anti-PD-L1) treatment. The chain is encoded by TRBV5-1 joined to TRBJ2-3, with 10 bases in between that match TRBD1. This receptor has the CDR3 CASSQRQGATDTQYF. In nucleotides, the sequence is TGCGCCAGCAGCCAGAGACAGGGGGCCACAGATACGCAGTATTTT.